The 13 T cell receptor beta chains below were found in one sample sequenced in a study of cytomegalovirus exposure and HLA in healthy donors. Method: immunoSEQ multiplex PCR; TCRdb's copy keeps in-frame clones and lacks some. The data contain some 250,000 clones, around 89% of them singletons. Specimen: PBMCs. Receptors originate from a woman between 18 and 29 years old in good health and CMV-seronegative.

The sample holds a few counts of this clone. V gene TRBV9 combines with J gene TRBJ2-7; TRBD2 is a possible D gene (6 bases). This CDR3 has 15 amino acids. Deletions cut 0 bases from V and 0 bases from J, with 10 bases between. Germline CDR1 and CDR2: SGDLS and YYNGEE. The CDR3 DNA follows: TGTGCCAGCAGCGTAGGAGGGACTCCCTCCTACGAGCAGTACTTC. Translated: CASSVGGTPSYEQYF. The variable domain in full, completed from reference TRBV9 and TRBJ2-7, reads DSGVTQTPKHLITATGQRVTLRCSPRSGDLSVYWYQQSLDQGLQFLIQYYNGEERAKGNILERFSAQQFPDLHSELNLSSLELGDSALYFCASSVGGTPSYEQYFGPGTRLTVT.

CDR3 region: CASSATNMNTEAFF. CDR3 in DNA: TGTGCCAGCAGTGCGACAAACATGAACACTGAAGCTTTCTTT. The V and J genes are TRBV6-5 and TRBJ1-1, with D hard to call. This CDR3 spans 14 amino acids. The germline CDR1 and CDR2 sequences are MNHEY and SVGAGI. V lost 5 bases, J lost 0 bases, and 10 bases lay in between.

This clone appeared once. The chain couples TRBV7-2 to TRBJ1-5; D might be TRBD1 (6 bases). CDR1 SGHTA and CDR2 FQGNSA come from the germline V gene. The CDR3 spans 15 residues. Deletions cut 5 bases from V and 4 bases from J, with 15 bases between. CDR3: CASSQPGTLNQPQHF. CDR3 sequence (DNA): TGTGCCAGCAGCCAACCCGGGACACTAAATCAGCCCCAGCATTTT.

The rearrangement joins TRBV10-1 to TRBJ2-7; TRBD2 is a possible D gene (5 bases). This CDR3 has 15 residues. Trimming removed 6 bases at V and 3 bases at J, with 18 bases between. CDR1 and CDR2 from the germline V gene are WNHNN and SYGVQD (reference sequence). The CDR3 region is CASSDYDGVDYEQYF. For the CDR3, the DNA is TGCGCCAGCAGCGACTACGATGGGGTGGACTACGAGCAGTACTTC.

The rearrangement links TRBV19 to TRBJ2-6; D gene ambiguous. The length of the CDR3 is 13 residues. V was shortened by 7 bases and J by 0 bases, with 4 bases between the two germline ends. The germline CDR1 and CDR2 sequences are LNHDA and SQIVND (reference sequence). CDR3 amino acids: CASTHSGANVLTF. The DNA for the CDR3 is TGTGCCAGTACCCACTCTGGGGCCAACGTCCTGACTTTC.

The chain joins TRBV5-1 to TRBJ1-2; no clear D. The germline V and J ends were trimmed by 0 bases and 13 bases, with 13 bases remaining between them. The germline V gene has CDR1 SGHRS and CDR2 YFSETQ. This CDR3 contains 12 residues. The CDR3: CASSLGKGEATF. CDR3 in DNA: TGCGCCAGCAGCTTGGGAAAGGGAGAGGCCACCTTC.

CDR3 DNA: TGCGCCAGCAGCCTCAGGACAGGGTCGGGTCAGCCCCAGCATTTT. This sequence encodes CASSLRTGSGQPQHF. The V call is TRBV4-3, the J call TRBJ1-5; 8 nucleotides line up with TRBD1. This CDR3 contains 15 residues. The germline CDR1 and CDR2 sequences are LGHNA and YSLEER. V gave up 4 bases and J gave up 6 bases; unmatched junction bases: 8.

The chain carries TRBV7-9 and TRBJ1-2, with 12 bases that match TRBD1. CDR1 and CDR2 (germline): SEHNR, FQNEAQ (reference sequence). This CDR3 is built from 17 residues. The trim removed 7 bases at V and 2 bases at J, leaving 11 bases unmatched. The CDR3 region is CASNEIGTGGDNYGYTF. As DNA, the CDR3 is TGTGCCAGCAACGAGATCGGGACAGGGGGCGACAACTATGGCTACACCTTC.

The chain has TRBV5-5 and TRBJ2-1; D is undetermined. CDR3 length equals 16 residues. Germline V gene data show CDR1 as SGHKS and CDR2 as YYEKEE (reference sequence). The V gene lost 0 bases and the J gene lost 3 bases, with 13 bases spanning the gap. CDR3 bases: TGTGCCAGCAGCTTGGGACACCCTACAGTCTACAATGAGCAGTTCTTC. It encodes CASSLGHPTVYNEQFF.

This CDR3 is CASSLALESNYGYTF. The CDR3 nucleotides read TGTGCCAGCAGCTTAGCGCTTGAGAGTAACTATGGCTACACCTTC. The chain employs TRBV7-2 and TRBJ1-2; no clear D gene. CDR3 length: 15 amino acids. The germline CDR1 and CDR2 sequences are SGHTA and FQGNSA. V lost 0 bases to trimming and J lost 1 base, with 9 bases between them. The full variable domain, with the rest looked up from reference TRBV7-2 and TRBJ1-2, is GAGVSQSPSNKVTEKGKDVELRCDPISGHTALYWYRQSLGQGLEFLIYFQGNSAPDKSGLPSDRFSAERTGGSVSTLTIQRTQQEDSAVYLCASSLALESNYGYTFGSGTRLTVV.

The rearrangement joins TRBV27 to TRBJ2-2, with 11 nucleotides matching TRBD2. This CDR3 region has 16 residues. Germline CDR1 is MNHEY and CDR2 is SMNVEV (reference sequence). V shed 2 bases, J shed 5 bases, and the junction held 4 bases outside the gene matches. The CDR3 bases are TGTGCCAGCAGTTTAGAACTAGCGGGGGAAACCGGGGAGCTGTTTTTT. As protein: CASSLELAGETGELFF.

This chain links TRBV6-5 with TRBJ1-4; 7 nucleotides align to TRBD1. Per the germline V gene, CDR1 is MNHEY and CDR2 is SVGAGI. With 2 bases clipped from V and 4 bases from J, the junction kept 1 base outside the gene matches. The CDR3 extends over 14 amino acids. The CDR3 here is CASSYGTVNEKLFF. The CDR3 bases are TGTGCCAGCAGTTACGGGACAGTTAATGAAAAACTGTTTTTT.

V gene TRBV4-1 combines with J gene TRBJ2-7; 8 bases match TRBD2. Germline CDR1 MGHRA, CDR2 YSYEKL. The length of the CDR3 is 16 residues. Losses at the gene ends were 0 bases for V and 7 bases for J; bases not matched to a gene: 11. This CDR3 reads CASSQDSGGATLEQYF. CDR3 in DNA: TGCGCCAGCAGCCAAGATTCCGGGGGGGCGACGTTGGAGCAGTACTTC.